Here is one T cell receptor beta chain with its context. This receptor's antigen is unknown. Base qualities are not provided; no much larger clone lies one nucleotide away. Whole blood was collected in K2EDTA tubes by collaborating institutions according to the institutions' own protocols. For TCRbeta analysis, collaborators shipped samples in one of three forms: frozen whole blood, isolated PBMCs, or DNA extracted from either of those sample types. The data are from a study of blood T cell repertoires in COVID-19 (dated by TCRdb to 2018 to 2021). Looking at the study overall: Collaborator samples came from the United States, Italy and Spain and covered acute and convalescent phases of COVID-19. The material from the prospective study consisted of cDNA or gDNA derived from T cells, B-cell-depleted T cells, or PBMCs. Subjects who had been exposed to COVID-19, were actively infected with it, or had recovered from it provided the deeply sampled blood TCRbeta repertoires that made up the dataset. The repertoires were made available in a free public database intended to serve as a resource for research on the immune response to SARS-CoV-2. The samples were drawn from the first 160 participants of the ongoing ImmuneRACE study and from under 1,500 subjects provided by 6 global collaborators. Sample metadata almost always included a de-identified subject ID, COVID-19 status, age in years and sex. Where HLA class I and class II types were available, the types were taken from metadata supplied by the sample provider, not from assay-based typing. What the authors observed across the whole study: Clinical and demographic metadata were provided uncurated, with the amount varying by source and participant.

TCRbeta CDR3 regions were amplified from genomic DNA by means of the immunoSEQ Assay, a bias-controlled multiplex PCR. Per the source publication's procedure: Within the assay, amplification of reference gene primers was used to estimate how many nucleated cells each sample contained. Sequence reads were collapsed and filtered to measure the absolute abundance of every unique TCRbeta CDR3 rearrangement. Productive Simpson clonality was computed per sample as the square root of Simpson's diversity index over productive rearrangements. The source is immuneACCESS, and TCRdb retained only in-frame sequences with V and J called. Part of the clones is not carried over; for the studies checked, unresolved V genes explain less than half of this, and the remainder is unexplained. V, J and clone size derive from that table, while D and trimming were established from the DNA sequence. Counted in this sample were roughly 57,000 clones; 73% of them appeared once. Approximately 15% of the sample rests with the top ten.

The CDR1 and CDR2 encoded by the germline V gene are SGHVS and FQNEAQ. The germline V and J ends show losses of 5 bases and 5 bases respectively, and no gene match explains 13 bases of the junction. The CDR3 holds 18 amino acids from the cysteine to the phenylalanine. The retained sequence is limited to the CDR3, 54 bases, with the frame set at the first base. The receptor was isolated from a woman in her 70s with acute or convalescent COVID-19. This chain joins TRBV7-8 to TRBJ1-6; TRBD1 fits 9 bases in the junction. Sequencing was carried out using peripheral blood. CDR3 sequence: CASSTRQGVLRNNSPLHF. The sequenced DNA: TGTGCCAGCAGCACCAGACAGGGGGTCCTACGGAATAATTCACCCCTCCACTTT. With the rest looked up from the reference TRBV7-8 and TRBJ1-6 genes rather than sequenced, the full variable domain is GAGVSQSPRYKVAKRGQDVALRCDPISGHVSLFWYQQALGQGPEFLTYFQNEAQLDKSGLPSDRFFAERPEGSVSTLKIQRTQQEDSAVYLCASSTRQGVLRNNSPLHFGNGTRLTVT.